What follows is one T cell receptor (beta chain) and its context. Antigen: not known. The sample comes from a study of cytomegalovirus exposure and HLA in healthy donors. Study outcomes and limitations: The study assumed roughly uniform donor sequencing depth for presence/absence analyses.

Researchers ran the PCR with 60 Vbeta and 13 Jbeta primers. Profiling relied on immunoSEQ multiplex PCR, and the TCRdb table lists in-frame clones only, not all of them. Counted here are over 55,000 clones, around 87% occurring once; the ten biggest clones make up 1.4%. Sequencing was performed on PBMCs. This sequence was found in a young man in good health and CMV-seronegative.

CDR3: CASSVAGTSNYEQYF. In nucleotides, the CDR3 is TGTGCCAGCAGCGTTGCCGGGACTAGCAACTACGAGCAGTACTTC. This chain uses TRBV9 with TRBJ2-7, with 9 bases lining up with TRBD2. Germline CDR1 SGDLS, CDR2 YYNGEE. V trimming: 2 bases; J trimming: 3 bases; junction bases outside the gene matches: 6. The CDR3 totals 15 residues. The entire variable domain, with the rest obtained from reference TRBV9 and TRBJ2-7, is as follows: DSGVTQTPKHLITATGQRVTLRCSPRSGDLSVYWYQQSLDQGLQFLIQYYNGEERAKGNILERFSAQQFPDLHSELNLSSLELGDSALYFCASSVAGTSNYEQYFGPGTRLTVT.